This T cell receptor (beta chain) was identified in a study of cytomegalovirus exposure and HLA in healthy donors. General study findings and limits: In a later analysis, the majority of CMV-associated beta chains seemingly showed HLA restriction. When a later analysis compared HLA-associated TCR beta chains with equally common others, the HLA-associated chains turned out to be more clonally expanded and to have lower generation probabilities. The study labeled fewer than 200 TCR beta chains cytomegalovirus-associated.

Use of 60 Vbeta and 13 Jbeta primers characterized the PCR. Original analysis: There were some 87 million unique TCR beta chains by a later count, and 8.5 million to 14 million of them were shared. Sequenced by immunoSEQ multiplex PCR; TCRdb stores in-frame clones only, minus some. For V, J and clone size, that table is used; D and trimming come from the DNA. The data contain a few hundred thousand clones, about 93% of them singletons. This CDR3 contains 13 residues. Per germline, CDR1 SGHAT and CDR2 FQNNGV. After removal of 5 bases from V and 6 bases from J, the junction contained 5 bases not matched to a gene. Comment on this clone: What it binds is unknown.

The source material was PBMCs. This TCR was sampled from a girl aged 2-9 years in good health and CMV-seronegative. The chain has TRBV11-2 and TRBJ2-7; 9 nucleotides agree with TRBD1. The CDR3 sequence is CASSPPTGGEQYF. CDR3 bases: TGTGCCAGCAGCCCACCGACAGGGGGCGAGCAGTACTTC. The full variable domain, in which reference TRBV11-2 and TRBJ2-7 provide the parts outside the CDR3, is EAGVAQSPRYKIIEKRQSVAFWCNPISGHATLYWYQQILGQGPKLLIQFQNNGVVDDSQLPKDRFSAERLKGVDSTLKIQPAKLEDSAVYLCASSPPTGGEQYFGPGTRLTVT.